Each of the 16 T cell receptor beta chains below was sequenced from the same sample in a study of T cell responses to AZD1222 COVID-19 vaccine. Clones were read by immunoSEQ multiplex PCR, and TCRdb kept only the in-frame ones, dropping some. The sample contains around 180,000 clones, 85% to 90% of which appear only once. This specimen was peripheral blood, taken on day 0 of AZD1222 vaccination. Receptor source: an adult in good health.

The chain recombines TRBV14 with TRBJ1-6, with D uncertain. Germline CDR1 reads SGHDN; CDR2 reads FVKESK. The V and J ends lost 1 base and 8 bases respectively, with 18 bases between them. This CDR3 spans 17 amino acids. The DNA of the CDR3 is TGTGCCAGCAGCCAAGGTATAAACCTACGACGGGATTCACCCCTCCACTTT. Protein sequence: CASSQGINLRRDSPLHF.

This chain joins TRBV6-5 and TRBJ1-4; 7 nucleotides line up with TRBD1. The CDR3 runs 13 residues. Unmatched junction bases numbered 10, after V lost 6 bases and J lost 12 bases. The germline V gene encodes CDR1 MNHEY and CDR2 SVGAGI. CDR3 residues: CASSGTVAFQLFF. The CDR3 DNA follows: TGTGCCAGCAGCGGGACAGTGGCCTTCCAACTGTTTTTT.

The V and J genes are TRBV5-8 and TRBJ1-5, with D possibly TRBD1 on 6 matching bases. The germline V gene encodes CDR1 SGHTS and CDR2 YDEGEE. The ends were cut back, 0 bases at V and 1 base at J, with 11 bases in the middle. The CDR3 consists of 16 residues. The DNA of the CDR3 is TGTGCCAGCAGCTTGGGAACAGGGAGGAGCAATCAGCCCCAGCATTTT. Residues: CASSLGTGRSNQPQHF.

This chain links TRBV5-5 with TRBJ2-3; D is unresolved. Germline V CDR1 and CDR2: SGHKS, YYEKEE (reference sequence). The CDR3 has 13 residues. Trimming cost V 0 bases and J 1 base, with 3 bases left between them. The CDR3 reads CASSLVRTDTQYF. The CDR3 coding sequence is TGTGCCAGCAGCTTGGTTCGCACAGATACGCAGTATTTT.

The gene calls are TRBV11-1 and TRBJ1-1; D uncertain. From germline, CDR1 is SGHAT and CDR2 FQDESV (reference sequence). This CDR3 is 15 amino acids long. V shed 2 bases and J shed 1 base, with 11 bases lying between them. CDR3 nucleotide sequence: TGTGCCAGCAGCTTACAGCGTTTTGGGAACACTGAAGCTTTCTTT. It codes for CASSLQRFGNTEAFF.

The chain uses TRBV30 and TRBJ2-1; D is perhaps TRBD1 (6 bases). Germline CDR1 is GTSNPN and CDR2 is SVGIG (reference sequence). This CDR3 is built from 13 residues. The V gene lost 3 bases and the J gene lost 6 bases, with 12 bases spanning the gap. Written as DNA, the CDR3 is TGTGCCTGGAGCCAGGGGTCCAGCAATGAGCAGTTCTTC. This sequence encodes CAWSQGSSNEQFF.

V usage is TRBV9 and J usage is TRBJ1-1; the D gene is possibly TRBD1 (6 bases). The CDR3 has 14 residues. V lost 3 bases to trimming and J lost 3 bases, with 12 bases between them. Per the germline V gene, CDR1 is SGDLS and CDR2 is YYNGEE. CDR3 sequence reads: CASSEGEMDTEAFF. CDR3 coding DNA: TGTGCCAGCAGCGAGGGGGAAATGGACACTGAAGCTTTCTTT.

The chain joins TRBV6-1 to TRBJ1-6; the D gene is possibly TRBD1 (6 bases). This CDR3 contains 15 residues. Germline V lookup: CDR1 MNHNS, CDR2 SASEGT. V was cut by 1 base and J by 10 bases, with 14 bases left in between. Here the CDR3 reads CASSEEVGGGSPLHF. CDR3 nucleotides: TGTGCCAGCAGTGAAGAGGTAGGGGGAGGCTCACCCCTCCACTTT.

This clone appeared a single time. The chain links TRBV6-2 or TRBV6-3 to TRBJ1-5, with D unclear. Trimming took 3 bases from V and 2 from J, leaving 11 bases between them. CDR1 MNHEY and CDR2 SVGEGT come from the germline V gene. The CDR3 consists of 15 residues. The CDR3 DNA sequence: TGTGCCAGCAGTTATCGGGTGGGTGGCAATCAGCCCCAGCATTTT. Its translation: CASSYRVGGNQPQHF.

V usage is TRBV5-6 and J usage is TRBJ2-5; the D gene is possibly TRBD1 (5 bases). Germline V lookup: CDR1 SGHDT, CDR2 YYEEEE. V lost 1 base and J lost 5, with 15 bases in between. CDR3 size: 15 residues. CDR3: CASSLRGQGSETQYF. CDR3 DNA sequence: TGTGCCAGCAGCTTGCGAGGCCAGGGAAGTGAGACCCAGTACTTC.

This sequence joins TRBV28 and TRBJ2-7; 7 bases line up with TRBD2. V lost 6 bases to trimming and J lost 6 bases; unmatched junction nucleotides: 11. The CDR3 covers 14 residues. Germline values: CDR1 MDHEN, CDR2 SYDVKM. The CDR3 reads CASSSGTTFGEQYF. CDR3 nucleotides: TGTGCCAGCAGCTCCGGGACTACCTTCGGCGAGCAGTACTTC.

The genes are TRBV3-1 (or the pseudogene TRBV3-2) and TRBJ1-6; D is possibly TRBD1 (6 bases). The V and J ends lost 2 bases and 0 bases respectively, with 14 bases between them. Germline lookup yields CDR1 LGHDT and CDR2 YNNKEL (reference sequence). The CDR3 consists of 18 residues. Here the CDR3 reads CASSQSGGASSYNSPLHF. For the CDR3, the DNA is TGTGCCAGCAGCCAAAGTGGGGGGGCAAGCTCCTATAATTCACCCCTCCACTTT.

The chain combines TRBV27 with TRBJ2-7; 8 bases match TRBD2. Germline V lookup: CDR1 MNHEY, CDR2 SMNVEV (reference sequence). J gave up 7 bases and V 5 bases, and 7 bases lay outside the gene matches. This CDR3 is built from 13 residues. The CDR3 is CASSRLAPGEQYF. The CDR3 DNA reads as TGTGCCAGCAGTAGACTAGCGCCCGGGGAGCAGTACTTC.

This rearrangement joins TRBV19 to TRBJ2-3, with D perhaps matching TRBD1 (5 bases). Trimming took 5 bases from V and 4 from J, leaving 16 bases between them. The CDR3 has 15 residues. The germline V gene encodes CDR1 LNHDA and CDR2 SQIVND (reference sequence). CDR3: CASSSVQGLADTQYF. The CDR3 DNA reads as TGTGCCAGTAGTTCTGTTCAGGGTTTAGCAGATACGCAGTATTTT.

The chain combines TRBV6-4 with TRBJ2-3, with 9 nucleotides matching TRBD2. The J segment lost 9 bases and the V segment lost 3 bases, leaving 7 bases of the junction unmatched. The CDR3 runs 14 residues. The germline gives CDR1 MRHNA, CDR2 SNTAGT. For the CDR3, the DNA is TGTGCCAGCAGTGAAGGAGCGGGGGGTATCACGCAGTATTTT. Encoded protein: CASSEGAGGITQYF.

The chain links TRBV7-3 to TRBJ2-1; 7 bases are shared with TRBD1. The CDR3 loop spans 15 amino acids. The germline CDR1 and CDR2 sequences are SGHTA and FQGTGA. J lost 6 bases, V lost 1 base, and 6 bases had no gene match. The CDR3 reads CASSLMPGQSNEQFF. Written as DNA, the CDR3 is TGTGCCAGCAGCTTAATGCCGGGACAGTCCAATGAGCAGTTCTTC.